Listed below are T cell receptor beta chains from one sample, sequenced in a study of blood T cell repertoires in COVID-19. Data came from immunoSEQ multiplex PCR; TCRdb stores just in-frame clones and leaves some out. The table includes some 200,000 clones, approximately 81% detected once. Sequenced: peripheral blood. The receptors here all came from a man aged 45 to 65 who had recovered from COVID-19. Both conserved end residues are part of each CDR3. Fields, in order: clone size, D gene, V gene, J gene, CDR3 protein, CDR3 DNA. D genes are given only for firm matches. Clone size is given for some rows only: seen once, a few or many times, or a class if the clone is expanded.

size: .; D: .; V: TRBV2; J: TRBJ2-1; CDR3: CASPSEVAQPSYNEQFF; DNA: TGTGCCAGCCCTTCCGAGGTAGCTCAACCTTCCTACAATGAGCAGTTCTTC
size: .; D: .; V: TRBV6-5; J: TRBJ2-7; CDR3: CASSYRGSYEQYF; DNA: TGTGCCAGCAGTTACAGGGGTTCCTACGAGCAGTACTTC
size: .; D: .; V: TRBV12-3/TRBV12-4; J: TRBJ2-1; CDR3: CASSLMEAGEQFF; DNA: TGTGCCAGCAGCCTGATGGAGGCCGGTGAGCAGTTCTTC
size: .; D: .; V: TRBV5-1; J: TRBJ2-2; CDR3: CASSLGPSGGELFF; DNA: TGCGCCAGCAGCTTGGGACCTAGTGGTGGGGAGCTGTTTTTT
size: .; D: TRBD1; V: TRBV19; J: TRBJ2-7; CDR3: CASKDRAGYEQYF; DNA: TGTGCCAGTAAGGACAGGGCCGGTTACGAGCAGTACTTC
size: .; D: .; V: TRBV3-1/TRBV3-2; J: TRBJ1-2; CDR3: CASSRGVWGYTF; DNA: TGTGCCAGCAGCCGGGGAGTCTGGGGCTACACCTTC
size: .; D: TRBD2; V: TRBV2; J: TRBJ2-3; CDR3: CASRTGGPPDTQYF; DNA: TGTGCCAGCAGGACGGGAGGCCCCCCAGATACGCAGTATTTT
size: once; D: .; V: TRBV7-8; J: TRBJ2-1; CDR3: CASSLGGGEQFF; DNA: TGTGCCAGCAGCTTAGGAGGAGGTGAGCAGTTCTTC
size: .; D: TRBD2; V: TRBV4-2; J: TRBJ2-3; CDR3: CASSQDGGSPDTQYF; DNA: TGTGCCAGCAGCCAAGACGGCGGGAGCCCAGATACGCAGTATTTT
size: .; D: TRBD2; V: TRBV10-2; J: TRBJ2-3; CDR3: CASNENFGGDTDTQYF; DNA: TGCGCCAGCAACGAAAACTTCGGGGGGGACACAGATACGCAGTATTTT
size: .; D: TRBD1; V: TRBV10-1; J: TRBJ2-7; CDR3: CASSEDRVSNEQYF; DNA: TGCGCCAGCAGTGAAGACAGGGTGAGCAACGAGCAGTACTTC
size: .; D: .; V: TRBV19; J: TRBJ2-3; CDR3: CASSYGSSTDTQYF; DNA: TGTGCCAGTAGTTACGGGAGTTCAACAGATACGCAGTATTTT
size: few; D: .; V: TRBV7-2; J: TRBJ2-5; CDR3: CASSLVGGIQETQYF; DNA: TGTGCCAGCAGCTTAGTCGGGGGTATCCAAGAGACCCAGTACTTC
size: .; D: TRBD1; V: TRBV6-5; J: TRBJ1-4; CDR3: CASSASGTGQEKLFF; DNA: TGTGCCAGCAGCGCTTCCGGGACAGGACAAGAAAAACTGTTTTTT
size: .; D: .; V: TRBV5-1; J: TRBJ2-7; CDR3: CASSFSLGAPYEQYF; DNA: TGCGCCAGCAGCTTTAGTCTTGGGGCCCCCTACGAGCAGTACTTC
size: .; D: TRBD2; V: TRBV18; J: TRBJ2-1; CDR3: CASSLATSSNEQFF; DNA: TGTGCCAGCTCACTCGCGACTAGCAGCAATGAGCAGTTCTTC
size: .; D: .; V: TRBV27; J: TRBJ1-5; CDR3: CASSLVGGAGRYSNQPQHF; DNA: TGTGCCAGCAGTTTGGTGGGGGGGGCTGGCAGGTATAGCAATCAGCCCCAGCATTTT
size: .; D: .; V: TRBV9; J: TRBJ1-1; CDR3: CASREGGYTEAFF; DNA: TGTGCCAGCAGGGAGGGAGGTTACACTGAAGCTTTCTTT
size: .; D: .; V: TRBV30; J: TRBJ1-6; CDR3: CAEGTLLYGSPLHF; DNA: TGTGCCGAGGGCACGCTATTATATGGTTCACCCCTCCACTTT
size: .; D: .; V: TRBV28; J: TRBJ1-1; CDR3: CASSHRGKNTEAFF; DNA: TGTGCCAGCAGTCACCGGGGTAAGAACACTGAAGCTTTCTTT
size: .; D: TRBD1; V: TRBV13; J: TRBJ1-5; CDR3: CASSSSDRGGNQPQHF; DNA: TGTGCCAGCAGTTCCTCCGACAGGGGTGGCAATCAGCCCCAGCATTTT
size: .; D: .; V: TRBV20-1; J: TRBJ2-1; CDR3: CSAREVRQFF; DNA: TGCAGTGCTAGAGAGGTGAGGCAGTTCTTC
size: .; D: TRBD2; V: TRBV11-3; J: TRBJ2-1; CDR3: CASSLRASGSYNEQFF; DNA: TGTGCCAGCAGCTTAAGGGCTAGCGGGTCCTACAATGAGCAGTTCTTC
size: .; D: TRBD1; V: TRBV12-3/TRBV12-4; J: TRBJ1-2; CDR3: CASTGTAYGYTF; DNA: TGTGCCAGCACCGGGACAGCCTATGGCTACACCTTC
size: .; D: .; V: TRBV2; J: TRBJ2-1; CDR3: CASSSRSSYNEQFF; DNA: TGTGCCAGTTCGAGTAGAAGCTCCTACAATGAGCAGTTCTTC
size: .; D: TRBD1; V: TRBV19; J: TRBJ2-1; CDR3: CASSATGGHEQFF; DNA: TGTGCCAGTAGTGCTACAGGGGGCCATGAGCAGTTCTTC
size: .; D: .; V: TRBV28; J: TRBJ1-2; CDR3: CASSADTLGGYTF; DNA: TGTGCCAGCAGCGCCGACACTCTTGGTGGCTACACCTTC
size: .; D: TRBD2; V: TRBV4-2; J: TRBJ2-2; CDR3: CASSQGGLADNTGELFF; DNA: TGTGCCAGCAGCCAGGGGGGACTAGCGGATAACACCGGGGAGCTGTTTTTT
size: .; D: TRBD1; V: TRBV28; J: TRBJ1-3; CDR3: CASSLGTGGGGLSSGNTIYF; DNA: TGTGCCAGCAGTTTAGGGACAGGGGGCGGCGGATTGAGCTCTGGAAACACCATATATTTT
size: .; D: .; V: TRBV6-1; J: TRBJ2-7; CDR3: CASSEDGRGRGSRDF; DNA: TGTGCCAGCAGTGAAGACGGCAGGGGGCGGGGGTCGAGAGACTTC
size: .; D: TRBD1; V: TRBV7-2; J: TRBJ1-3; CDR3: CASSLDPGTGARNTIYF; DNA: TGTGCCAGCAGCTTAGATCCCGGGACAGGGGCCAGAAACACCATATATTTT
size: .; D: .; V: TRBV27; J: TRBJ1-1; CDR3: CASSLPGNTEAFF; DNA: TGTGCCAGCAGTCTCCCCGGGAACACTGAAGCTTTCTTT
size: .; D: TRBD2; V: TRBV6-5; J: TRBJ2-7; CDR3: CASVTIAGVSHEQYF; DNA: TGTGCCAGCGTTACTATAGCGGGAGTGTCCCACGAGCAGTACTTC
size: .; D: TRBD2; V: TRBV4-2; J: TRBJ2-1; CDR3: CASSQTSGRFEFF; DNA: TGTGCCAGCAGCCAGACTAGCGGGAGGTTCGAGTTCTTC
size: .; D: .; V: TRBV15; J: TRBJ1-4; CDR3: CATSRDLRATKGQMEFF; DNA: TGTGCCACCAGCAGAGATCTGAGGGCAACTAAGGGCCAAATGGAGTTTTTT
size: .; D: TRBD2; V: TRBV4-1; J: TRBJ2-1; CDR3: CASSQEGTSGYNEQFF; DNA: TGCGCCAGCAGCCAAGAAGGGACTAGCGGGTACAATGAGCAGTTCTTC
size: .; D: TRBD1; V: TRBV29-1; J: TRBJ1-1; CDR3: CSGYGQGNSFF; DNA: TGCAGCGGATACGGACAGGGGAATTCTTTCTTT
size: .; D: .; V: TRBV7-9; J: TRBJ1-1; CDR3: CASRVDSNTEAFF; DNA: TGTGCCAGCAGAGTCGACAGCAACACTGAAGCTTTCTTT
size: .; D: .; V: TRBV2; J: TRBJ2-7; CDR3: CASRGANSYEQYF; DNA: TGTGCCAGCAGAGGAGCCAACTCCTACGAGCAGTACTTC
size: .; D: .; V: TRBV5-1; J: TRBJ1-3; CDR3: CASSPVGPGNTIYF; DNA: TGCGCCAGCAGCCCGGTTGGTCCTGGAAACACCATATATTTT
size: .; D: TRBD1; V: TRBV27; J: TRBJ2-5; CDR3: CASSLSTGGYQETQYF; DNA: TGTGCCAGCAGTTTGTCGACAGGGGGGTACCAAGAGACCCAGTACTTC
size: .; D: TRBD1; V: TRBV7-9; J: TRBJ2-2; CDR3: CASSLTPTGGVTGELFF; DNA: TGTGCCAGCAGCTTGACCCCAACAGGGGGCGTCACCGGGGAGCTGTTTTTT
size: .; D: TRBD2; V: TRBV6-2/TRBV6-3; J: TRBJ2-2; CDR3: CASSYTRLAGDTGELFF; DNA: TGTGCCAGCAGTTACACCAGACTAGCGGGAGACACCGGGGAGCTGTTTTTT
size: few; D: .; V: TRBV21-1; J: TRBJ2-7; CDR3: CASSETYEQYF; DNA: TGTGCCAGCAGCGAGACCTACGAGCAGTACTTC
size: .; D: TRBD1; V: TRBV28; J: TRBJ1-5; CDR3: CASSFLGQGNQPQHF; DNA: TGTGCCAGCAGTTTCCTAGGACAGGGGAATCAGCCCCAGCATTTT
size: .; D: TRBD2; V: TRBV5-5; J: TRBJ2-1; CDR3: CASSQTGTSGSGSHEQFF; DNA: TGTGCCAGCAGCCAAACCGGGACTAGCGGGAGTGGGAGCCATGAGCAGTTCTTC
size: .; D: .; V: TRBV18; J: TRBJ2-5; CDR3: CASSPLEGKETQYF; DNA: TGTGCCAGCTCACCGCTCGAGGGAAAAGAGACCCAGTACTTC
size: .; D: .; V: TRBV28; J: TRBJ2-3; CDR3: CASSLGRVDTQYF; DNA: TGTGCCAGCAGTCTCGGTCGGGTAGATACGCAGTATTTT
size: .; D: .; V: TRBV3-1/TRBV3-2; J: TRBJ1-1; CDR3: CASSRRHRNTEAFF; DNA: TGTGCCAGCAGCCGGCGACATCGGAACACTGAAGCTTTCTTT
size: .; D: TRBD1; V: TRBV4-1; J: TRBJ1-2; CDR3: CASSQDHGQVANYGYTF; DNA: TGCGCCAGCAGCCAAGACCACGGACAGGTTGCTAACTATGGCTACACCTTC
size: .; D: .; V: TRBV5-8; J: TRBJ2-3; CDR3: CASSSGQPTDTQYF; DNA: TGTGCCAGCAGCTCCGGACAGCCCACAGATACGCAGTATTTT
size: .; D: TRBD1; V: TRBV3-1/TRBV3-2; J: TRBJ2-5; CDR3: CASSGAGQAKETQYF; DNA: TGTGCCAGCAGCGGCGCGGGACAGGCTAAAGAGACCCAGTACTTC
size: .; D: .; V: TRBV19; J: TRBJ2-3; CDR3: CASSRRVADTQYF; DNA: TGTGCCAGTAGTCGCAGGGTCGCAGATACGCAGTATTTT